What follows are 32 T cell receptor beta chains derived from one specimen sequenced in a study of blood T cell repertoires in COVID-19. Profiling relied on immunoSEQ multiplex PCR, and the TCRdb table lists in-frame clones only, not all of them. Counted here are 220,000 or so clones, roughly nine tenths occurring once; the ten biggest clones make up about 0.8%. The sample comprised peripheral blood. All receptors come from a man between 60 and 75 years old with COVID-19, enrolled during active disease.

The rearrangement joins TRBV10-3 to TRBJ2-2; D is perhaps TRBD1 (6 bases). The V end lost 2 bases, the J end lost 1 base, and 8 bases lay between the germline ends. CDR3 length: 15 residues. In germline, CDR1 is ENHRY, CDR2 SYGVKD. The CDR3 coding sequence is TGTGCCATCAGTGAGGGGGGCGGGAACACCGGGGAGCTGTTTTTT. Residues: CAISEGGGNTGELFF.

The rearrangement uses TRBV6-5 and TRBJ2-7, with D tentatively TRBD2 (5 bases). The CDR3 runs 15 residues. V was shortened by 5 bases and J by 0 bases, with 14 bases between the two germline ends. Germline CDR1 is MNHEY and CDR2 is SVGAGI. CDR3 in amino acids: CASSLAEGASYEQYF. The CDR3 nucleotides read TGTGCCAGCAGTCTTGCCGAGGGAGCCTCCTACGAGCAGTACTTC.

This rearrangement joins TRBV3-1 (or the pseudogene TRBV3-2) to TRBJ1-6, with 7 positions matching TRBD1. Unmatched junction bases numbered 11, after V lost 6 bases and J lost 6 bases. Germline lookup yields CDR1 LGHDT and CDR2 YNNKEL (reference sequence). The CDR3 length is 16 residues. The CDR3: CASRQSTGWGNSPLHF. For the CDR3, the DNA is TGTGCCAGCAGACAGTCGACAGGGTGGGGTAATTCACCCCTCCACTTT.

The rearrangement joins TRBV7-9 to TRBJ1-3; D possibly corresponds to TRBD1 (5 bases). This CDR3 is built from 17 residues. Trimming left V 1 base short and J 0 bases short, with 13 bases between. The germline V gene encodes CDR1 SEHNR and CDR2 FQNEAQ (reference sequence). The CDR3 reads CASSLVLGPSSGNTIYF. The CDR3 DNA follows: TGTGCCAGCAGCTTAGTTTTGGGGCCTTCCTCTGGAAACACCATATATTTT.

A remark on this clone: Different DNA sequences within this sample yield the same CDR3. The CDR3 nucleotides are TGCAGCGTTGGGGCTTTCTACAATGAGCAGTTCTTC. Protein sequence: CSVGAFYNEQFF. This chain joins TRBV29-1 and TRBJ2-1; D is unclear. The CDR3 sequence is 12 residues long. CDR1 is SQVTM, CDR2 ANQGSEA, per germline. Deletions cut 4 bases from V and 3 bases from J, with 7 bases between.

The chain uses TRBV7-2 and TRBJ2-1; possibly TRBD1 for D (6 bases). CDR3 length: 16 residues. From germline, CDR1 is SGHTA and CDR2 FQGNSA. V was clipped by 5 bases and J by 2 bases, with 16 bases between them. The CDR3 nucleotides read TGTGCCAGCAGCGCTCAAGGGACAACTCCCTACAATGAGCAGTTCTTC. Its translation: CASSAQGTTPYNEQFF.

This rearrangement joins TRBV25-1 to TRBJ2-1; D not resolved. The CDR3 sequence is 12 residues long. Germline V gene data show CDR1 as MGHDK and CDR2 as SYGVNS. Trimming cost V 2 bases and J 10 bases, with 9 bases left between them. Here the CDR3 reads CASSEGNGEQFF. The CDR3 DNA sequence: TGTGCCAGCAGTGAAGGCAACGGGGAGCAGTTCTTC. The whole variable domain, remainder taken from reference TRBV25-1 and TRBJ2-1, is EADIYQTPRYLVIGTGKKITLECSQTMGHDKMYWYQQDPGMELHLIHYSYGVNSTEKGDLSSESTVSRIRTEHFPLTLESARPSHTSQYLCASSEGNGEQFFGPGTRLTVL.

V and J are TRBV30 and TRBJ1-2; 8 bases fit TRBD1. Germline V gene data show CDR1 as GTSNPN and CDR2 as SVGIG (reference sequence). Germline trimming cut 1 base from V and 7 bases from J; bases unmatched to any gene: 8. The CDR3 extends over 14 amino acids. For the CDR3, the DNA is TGTGCCTGGAGTGGAGTCAGGGGGCAGGGTGGCTACACCTTC. Its protein product is CAWSGVRGQGGYTF.

The chain has TRBV7-2 and TRBJ1-2, with D maybe TRBD1 (5 bases). The CDR3 is 15 amino acids. Trimming removed 4 bases at V and 7 bases at J, with 19 bases between. Germline-derived CDR1 and CDR2 are SGHTA and FQGNSA. The DNA for the CDR3 is TGTGCCAGCAGCTCACACCTCCTAGGGGAAGGTGGCTACACCTTC. Translating gives CASSSHLLGEGGYTF.

This rearrangement joins TRBV3-1 (or the pseudogene TRBV3-2) to TRBJ2-1; 7 bases agree with TRBD2. This CDR3 region has 14 residues. Losses at the gene ends were 0 bases for V and 12 bases for J; bases not matched to a gene: 8. Germline V gives CDR1 LGHDT, CDR2 YNNKEL (reference sequence). The CDR3 loop reads CASSQERMTGGQFF. The CDR3 nucleotides are TGTGCCAGCAGCCAAGAGAGAATGACGGGAGGGCAGTTCTTC.

The table lists this clone with a count of one. V gene TRBV21-1 combines with J gene TRBJ1-6; TRBD1, the D gene given by the table, was not confirmed from the DNA. TRBV21-1 is a documented pseudogene. The CDR3 sequence is 16 residues long. The CDR3 region is CASRNSTGDHNSPLHF. CDR3 sequence (DNA): TGTGCCAGCAGGAATTCGACAGGGGACCATAATTCACCCCTCCACTTT.

This clone was observed a single time. The rearrangement links TRBV6-5 to TRBJ1-2; D ambiguous. V shed 4 bases and J shed 5 bases, with 11 bases lying between them. CDR1 and CDR2 (germline): MNHEY, SVGAGI. This CDR3 has 13 amino acids. CDR3 nucleotide sequence: TGTGCCAGCAGTTTCCCGGAGGGTTATGGCTACACCTTC. It translates to CASSFPEGYGYTF.

The J gene is TRBJ2-5, the V gene TRBV30; maybe TRBD1 (5 bases). CDR1 and CDR2 (germline): GTSNPN, SVGIG (reference sequence). The CDR3 is 16 amino acids. The V gene lost 0 bases and the J gene lost 0 bases, with 14 bases spanning the gap. CDR3 residues: CAWSVGATLDQETQYF. The CDR3, as DNA: TGTGCCTGGAGTGTAGGGGCCACTTTGGACCAAGAGACCCAGTACTTC.

The chain combines TRBV7-9 with TRBJ1-1; D not resolved. V was clipped by 3 bases and J by 1 base, with 9 bases between them. CDR3 size: 14 residues. Germline-derived CDR1 and CDR2 are SEHNR and FQNEAQ (reference sequence). The CDR3 reads CASSFSLENTEAFF. The CDR3 DNA follows: TGTGCCAGCAGCTTTAGCTTGGAGAACACTGAAGCTTTCTTT.

This sequence joins TRBV5-1 and TRBJ2-1; D perhaps matches TRBD2 (8 bases). The germline gives CDR1 SGHRS, CDR2 YFSETQ. The length of the CDR3 is 16 residues. The V gene lost 0 bases and the J gene lost 6 bases, with 16 bases spanning the gap. The CDR3 bases are TGCGCCAGCAGCTTGGACAGGGGACTAGAAATCAATGAGCAGTTCTTC. Amino acid sequence: CASSLDRGLEINEQFF.

The rearrangement uses TRBV4-2 and TRBJ2-3; D may be TRBD2 (6 bases). Germline assignment: CDR1 LGHNA and CDR2 YNFKEQ. Deletions cut 0 bases from V and 0 bases from J, with 19 bases between. The CDR3 loop spans 19 amino acids. The CDR3, as DNA: TGTGCCAGCAGCCAAGAGAGACACATAGCGGATGCTAGCACAGATACGCAGTATTTT. This sequence encodes CASSQERHIADASTDTQYF.

The chain combines TRBV28 with TRBJ2-2; 7 bases map to TRBD2. CDR3 length equals 16 residues. V was clipped by 6 bases and J by 4 bases; unmatched bases: 11. In germline, CDR1 is MDHEN, CDR2 SYDVKM. In DNA form, the CDR3 reads TGTGCCAGCAGCTTGGGGCGAGCGGGAAGCACCGGGGAGCTGTTTTTT. As protein: CASSLGRAGSTGELFF. Supplemented by reference TRBV28 and TRBJ2-2, the full variable domain reads DVKVTQSSRYLVKRTGEKVFLECVQDMDHENMFWYRQDPGLGLRLIYFSYDVKMKEKGDIPEGYSVSREKKERFSLILESASTNQTSMYLCASSLGRAGSTGELFFGEGSRLTVL.

The chain couples TRBV30 to TRBJ2-1, with 10 bases identical to TRBD2. Per germline, CDR1 GTSNPN and CDR2 SVGIG (reference sequence). CDR3 size: 15 residues. Trimming cost V 3 bases and J 4 bases; bases outside gene matches: 6. CDR3 sequence reads: CAWSLTSGAYNEQFF. The CDR3 coding sequence is TGTGCCTGGAGCCTTACTAGCGGGGCGTACAATGAGCAGTTCTTC.

The gene calls are TRBV6-5 and TRBJ1-2, with 11 nucleotides matching TRBD1. The CDR3 is made up of 15 amino acids. Germline CDR1 is MNHEY and CDR2 is SVGAGI. V was pared by 2 bases and J by 3 bases, with 2 bases of the junction left unmatched. The CDR3 sequence: CASSYGQGAYYGYTF. In nucleotides, the CDR3 is TGTGCCAGCAGTTACGGACAGGGGGCATACTATGGCTACACCTTC.

V is TRBV30 and J is TRBJ2-3; 9 nucleotides match TRBD1. The J segment lost 5 bases and the V segment lost 3 bases, leaving 9 bases of the junction unmatched. Per the germline V gene, CDR1 is GTSNPN and CDR2 is SVGIG (reference sequence). This CDR3 comprises 15 residues. The DNA for the CDR3 is TGTGCCTGGAGCCCCGGGACAGGGCATGAAGATACGCAGTATTTT. As protein: CAWSPGTGHEDTQYF. Drawing the rest from reference TRBV30 and TRBJ2-3, the complete variable domain is SQTIHQWPATLVQPVGSPLSLECTVEGTSNPNLYWYRQAAGRGLQLLFYSVGIGQISSEVPQNLSASRPQDRQFILSSKKLLLSDSGFYLCAWSPGTGHEDTQYFGPGTRLTVL.

The rearrangement joins TRBV2 to TRBJ1-1; D may be TRBD1 (5 bases). The CDR3 extends over 13 amino acids. Germline values: CDR1 SNHLY, CDR2 FYNNEI. V lost 8 bases, J lost 0 bases, and 10 bases lay in between. This chain's CDR3 is CASAGGMNTEAFF. Here the CDR3 DNA reads TGTGCCAGCGCGGGGGGAATGAACACTGAAGCTTTCTTT.

The genes are TRBV5-8 and TRBJ1-5; maybe TRBD1 (6 bases). Germline assignment: CDR1 SGHTS and CDR2 YDEGEE. Trimming removed 2 bases at V and 2 bases at J, with 11 bases between. The CDR3 extends over 15 amino acids. The DNA of the CDR3 is TGTGCCAGCAGCTTATCAGGGGTCCGCAATCAGCCCCAGCATTTT. Translation gives CASSLSGVRNQPQHF.

In this sample, this clone turned up a few times. J is TRBJ2-1 and V is TRBV15; D is unclear. V lost 6 bases, J lost 4 bases, and 22 bases lay in between. Germline CDR1 LNHNV, CDR2 YYDKDF (reference sequence). The CDR3 has 17 residues. The CDR3 here is CATSPRLLVRVYNEQFF. Here the CDR3 DNA reads TGTGCCACCAGTCCCCGCCTTCTAGTTCGGGTGTACAATGAGCAGTTCTTC.

The chain links TRBV2 to TRBJ2-3; the D gene is possibly TRBD2 (6 bases). This CDR3 is built from 16 residues. The V gene's germline CDR1 is SNHLY and CDR2 FYNNEI. The germline V and J ends were trimmed by 3 bases and 1 base, with 14 bases remaining between them. CDR3: CASSDRRGVGTDTQYF. The CDR3 DNA is TGTGCCAGCAGTGATCGTCGCGGGGTCGGCACAGATACGCAGTATTTT.

The gene calls are TRBV20-1 and TRBJ2-5, with 8 bases matching TRBD1. Germline CDR1 and CDR2: DFQATT and SNEGSKA (reference sequence). V lost 3 bases to trimming and J lost 2 bases; unmatched junction nucleotides: 11. This CDR3 spans 16 amino acids. The CDR3 region has the DNA TGCAGTGCTAGTCTCCGACAGGGGAGGCGGCAAGAGACCCAGTACTTC. Amino acids: CSASLRQGRRQETQYF.

The chain is built from TRBV5-6 and TRBJ1-2; D ambiguous. The CDR3 spans 13 residues. Germline V CDR1 and CDR2: SGHDT, YYEEEE. Deletions cut 2 bases from V and 4 bases from J, with 9 bases between. The CDR3 region has the DNA TGTGCCAGCAGCTTTTTCGGGGTCTATGGCTACACCTTC. Translated, it gives CASSFFGVYGYTF.

The rearrangement joins TRBV10-3 to TRBJ1-5; the match to TRBD1 covers 7 bases. The trim removed 3 bases at V and 4 bases at J, leaving 6 bases unmatched. The CDR3 is made up of 15 amino acids. Germline lookup yields CDR1 ENHRY and CDR2 SYGVKD. The CDR3 protein is CAISDPGQRNQPQHF. CDR3 DNA: TGTGCCATCAGTGACCCGGGACAGAGAAATCAGCCCCAGCATTTT.

The chain has TRBV4-2 and TRBJ2-1; TRBD1 aligns across 11 bases. The CDR3 loop spans 18 amino acids. With V trimmed by 3 bases and J by 5 bases, 12 bases remained unmatched. The germline gives CDR1 LGHNA, CDR2 YNFKEQ. The CDR3 reads CASSQNRLGQGDDNEQFF. CDR3 sequence (DNA): TGTGCCAGCAGCCAGAATAGGTTGGGACAGGGGGACGACAATGAGCAGTTCTTC.

As regards this clone: The sample has other DNA sequences that encode this CDR3 too. DNA of the CDR3: TGTGCCAGCAGCTTGTCAGGGGGCAGGGATGAGCAGTTCTTC. This codes for CASSLSGGRDEQFF. The rearrangement links TRBV11-3 to TRBJ2-1, with 8 bases identical to TRBD1. The CDR3 length is 14 residues. In germline, CDR1 is SGHNT, CDR2 YENEEA. J gave up 8 bases and V 3 bases, and 6 bases lay outside the gene matches. The variable domain in full, completed from reference TRBV11-3 and TRBJ2-1, reads EAGVVQSPRYKIIEKKQPVAFWCNPISGHNTLYWYLQNLGQGPELLIRYENEEAVDDSQLPKDRFSAERLKGVDSTLKIQPAELGDSAVYLCASSLSGGRDEQFFGPGTRLTVL.

This clone occurred a few times. The rearrangement joins TRBV7-6 to TRBJ2-1; 9 nucleotides match TRBD1. The CDR3 has 15 amino acids. Germline assignment: CDR1 SGHVS and CDR2 FNYEAQ. V shed 5 bases, J shed 0 bases, and the junction held 2 bases outside the gene matches. DNA of the CDR3: TGTGCCAGCAGCCAGACAGGGGGCTCCTACAATGAGCAGTTCTTC. It codes for CASSQTGGSYNEQFF.

This chain uses TRBV19 with TRBJ1-4, with TRBD1 matching over 9 bases. CDR1 and CDR2 from the germline V gene are LNHDA and SQIVND (reference sequence). CDR3 size: 15 residues. The V gene end was trimmed by 5 bases and the J gene end by 3 bases; junction bases not matched to a gene: 4. CDR3 sequence reads: CASSPRTGANEKLFF. The CDR3, as DNA: TGTGCCAGTAGTCCGCGGACAGGGGCTAATGAAAAACTGTTTTTT.

The chain recombines TRBV7-6 with TRBJ2-5; maybe TRBD2 (5 bases). This CDR3 has 13 amino acids. Trimming stripped 3 bases from V and 2 bases from J, with 7 bases between. Germline V CDR1 and CDR2: SGHVS, FNYEAQ. The CDR3 region is CASSFGIQETQYF. CDR3 nucleotide sequence: TGTGCCAGCAGCTTCGGGATTCAAGAGACCCAGTACTTC.